Listed below are T cell receptor beta chains from one sample, sequenced in a study of blood T cell repertoires in COVID-19. Profiled with immunoSEQ multiplex PCR; TCRdb holds only in-frame clones, not every one. Seen here are around 250,000 clones, 70% to 90% observed once, and the top ten hold 4.1%. The specimen was PBMCs or T cells enriched from blood (not recorded which). Source of these receptors: a woman aged 30 to 39 with acute COVID-19. The CDR3 runs from the conserved cysteine through the conserved F or W. The order of the fields is D gene, clone size, J gene, V gene, CDR3 protein, CDR3 DNA. A D gene is named only where the DNA matches it firmly. Some rows have no size entry. The others give once, few or many, or a class for an expanded clone.

TRBD1	few	TRBJ1-6	TRBV7-6	CASSRDSSSYNSPLHF	TGTGCCAGCAGCCGGGACAGCAGCTCCTATAATTCACCCCTCCACTTT
-	-	TRBJ2-5	TRBV7-2	CASSLGRGETQYF	TGTGCCAGCAGCTTAGGTAGAGGGGAGACCCAGTACTTC
TRBD1	-	TRBJ1-2	TRBV4-3	CASSPQGANYGYTF	TGCGCCAGCAGCCCGCAGGGGGCGAACTATGGCTACACCTTC
TRBD1	-	TRBJ1-5	TRBV6-1	CASSEARVRQGGNQPQHF	TGTGCCAGCAGTGAAGCGCGTGTGAGACAGGGGGGCAATCAGCCCCAGCATTTT
-	-	TRBJ1-2	TRBV19	CASSPQPQGDYGYTF	TGTGCCAGTAGTCCCCAGCCTCAAGGGGACTATGGCTACACCTTC
-	-	TRBJ2-7	TRBV5-4	CASSRDKMGEQYF	TGTGCCAGCAGCCGGGACAAGATGGGCGAGCAGTACTTC
TRBD2	-	TRBJ2-7	TRBV27	CASSLSQREIRYEQYF	TGTGCCAGCAGTTTATCCCAGCGGGAGATCCGCTACGAGCAGTACTTC
-	-	TRBJ1-4	TRBV5-1	CASSLVGDANEKLFF	TGCGCCAGCAGCTTGGTGGGAGATGCTAATGAAAAACTGTTTTTT
TRBD2	once	TRBJ2-2	TRBV2	CASRISGTNTGELFF	TGTGCCAGCAGGATAAGCGGGACCAACACCGGGGAGCTGTTTTTT
-	-	TRBJ1-5	TRBV7-2	CASSLGGLEAQHF	TGTGCCAGCAGCTTAGGAGGGTTGGAAGCCCAGCATTTT
-	-	TRBJ2-4	TRBV6-5	CASSYGAGLGKNIQYF	TGTGCCAGCAGTTACGGAGCAGGGCTGGGCAAAAACATTCAGTACTTC
TRBD2	-	TRBJ2-1	TRBV7-9	CASSPSGIVYNEQFF	TGTGCCAGCAGTCCTAGCGGGATCGTATACAATGAGCAGTTCTTC
-	-	TRBJ2-7	TRBV2	CASSPLTSIYEQYF	TGTGCCAGCAGTCCCCTGACTAGTATCTACGAGCAGTACTTC
-	once	TRBJ2-1	TRBV28	CASRAGEQFF	TGTGCCAGCAGAGCCGGGGAGCAGTTCTTC
-	-	TRBJ1-1	TRBV9	CASSERSGDEAFF	TGTGCCAGCAGCGAGAGGAGCGGGGATGAAGCTTTCTTT
TRBD1	-	TRBJ2-7	TRBV28	CASSAHDRAYEQYF	TGTGCCAGCAGTGCACACGACAGGGCCTACGAGCAGTACTTC
-	-	TRBJ1-4	TRBV6-5	CASTQMNEKLFF	TGTGCCAGCACACAGATGAATGAAAAACTGTTTTTT
-	-	TRBJ2-7	TRBV28	CAAEGGNEQYF	TGTGCCGCGGAGGGGGGGAACGAGCAGTACTTC
-	-	TRBJ2-7	TRBV27	CASSLRPDEQYF	TGTGCCAGCAGTTTACGCCCGGACGAGCAGTACTTC
-	-	TRBJ2-1	TRBV6-2/TRBV6-3	CASSDGYNEQFF	TGTGCCAGCAGTGACGGGTACAATGAGCAGTTCTTC